The 10 T cell receptor beta chains listed next were all sequenced from one sample in a study of spatial heterogeneity in lung cancer. Time point of the sample: blood at routine non-recurrence follow-up after resection. TCRdb re-derived calls from the 5' RACE reads in MiXCR, one entry per CDR3 protein. The sample lists 15,000 to 20,000 distinct CDR3 sequences; about 6% were seen once. The specimen comprised PBMCs, sampled at follow-up. The receptors come from a male donor with early-stage non-small cell lung cancer.

At least ten counts were recorded for this clonotype. The chain recombines TRBV5-1 with TRBJ2-7, with D unclear. Per germline, CDR1 SGHRS and CDR2 YFSETQ. The V end lost 6 bases, the J end lost 7 bases, and 14 bases lay between the germline ends. This CDR3 is built from 12 residues. CDR3 DNA: TGCGCCAGCAATCTTAATGACGGGGAGCAGTACTTC. Its protein is CASNLNDGEQYF.

This clonotype counts as medium-sized. The chain combines TRBV2 with TRBJ2-7; no reliable D call. The CDR3 covers 12 residues. Germline CDR1 SNHLY, CDR2 FYNNEI. V dropped 3 bases and J dropped 5 bases, with 8 bases sitting between them. The CDR3 nucleotides are TGTGCCAGCAGTGATAGGAGCCACGAGCAGTACTTC. It yields the protein CASSDRSHEQYF. Full variable domain (remainder filled in from reference TRBV2 and TRBJ2-7): EPEVTQTPSHQVTQMGQEVILRCVPISNHLYFYWYRQILGQKVEFLVSFYNNEISEKSEIFDDQFSVERPDGSNFTLKIRSTKLEDSAMYFCASSDRSHEQYFGPGTRLTVT.

This clonotype was seen a few times. This chain uses TRBV10-1 with TRBJ2-1; no firm D call. Per the germline V gene, CDR1 is WNHNN and CDR2 is SYGVQD (reference sequence). V was shortened by 0 bases and J by 9 bases, with 9 bases between the two germline ends. The CDR3 has 13 residues. DNA for the CDR3: TGCGCCAGCAGTGAGTCATGGGTGGGTGAGCAGTTCTTC. Translating it yields CASSESWVGEQFF.

This clonotype was found a few times. The chain recombines TRBV12-3 or TRBV12-4 with TRBJ2-3; 7 bases align to TRBD2. Germline trimming cut 8 bases from V and 1 base from J; bases unmatched to any gene: 3. CDR3 size: 13 residues. The CDR3 sequence is CASLTSGTDTQYF. CDR3 nucleotides: TGTGCCAGCCTCACTAGCGGCACAGATACGCAGTATTTT.

This chain links TRBV4-2 with TRBJ1-4, with D possibly matching TRBD1 (5 bases). Germline CDR1 and CDR2: LGHNA and YNFKEQ. The CDR3 extends over 15 amino acids. With 4 bases removed from V and 6 bases from J, the gap between germline ends came to 15 bases. The CDR3, as DNA: TGTGCCAGCAGCCCGAAGTTTCTGGGGGATGAAAAACTGTTTTTT. Amino acid sequence: CASSPKFLGDEKLFF.

The table lists this clonotype with many counts. The chain joins TRBV4-1 to TRBJ2-5; perhaps TRBD2 as D (6 bases). The CDR3 spans 16 residues. Per germline, CDR1 MGHRA and CDR2 YSYEKL. The V gene lost 4 bases and the J gene lost 2 bases, with 17 bases spanning the gap. The CDR3 sequence: CASSRGVAVQQETQYF. CDR3 nucleotides: TGCGCCAGCAGCCGAGGGGTAGCGGTGCAACAAGAGACCCAGTACTTC.

This clonotype was seen repeatedly, ten times or more. The chain has TRBV28 and TRBJ1-1; D is unclear. Trimming left V 7 bases short and J 2 bases short, with 11 bases between. CDR3 size: 13 residues. Germline loops: CDR1 MDHEN, CDR2 SYDVKM. CDR3 sequence: CASTSLGNTEAFF. CDR3 DNA: TGTGCCAGCACCTCCCTGGGAAACACTGAAGCTTTCTTT.

This clonotype was seen at least ten times. This sequence joins TRBV28 and TRBJ2-5; D possibly uses TRBD1 or TRBD2 (6 bases each). The V and J ends lost 7 bases and 2 bases respectively, with 14 bases between them. There are 14 residues in the CDR3. Germline V gene sequence: CDR1 MDHEN, CDR2 SYDVKM. The CDR3 region is CASTQEGGQETQYF. DNA for the CDR3: TGTGCCAGCACCCAAGAAGGGGGGCAAGAGACCCAGTACTTC.

By sample fraction, this clonotype is medium-sized. CDR3: CASSGTGSKQYF. CDR3 in DNA: TGTGCCAGCAGCGGCACAGGTTCGAAGCAGTACTTC. J is TRBJ2-7 and V is TRBV9, with D tentatively TRBD1 (5 bases). From germline, CDR1 is SGDLS and CDR2 YYNGEE. The CDR3 extends over 12 amino acids. V was pared by 3 bases and J by 8 bases, with 12 bases between.

This clonotype showed up many times. This chain links TRBV6-6 with TRBJ1-5; no definite D call. Trimming cost V 2 bases and J 6 bases, with 8 bases left between them. Germline CDR1 reads MNHNY; CDR2 reads SVGAGI (reference sequence). The length of the CDR3 is 13 residues. The CDR3 DNA sequence: TGTGCCAGCAGTTACGGGGAGAGTCAGCCCCAGCATTTT. Encoded protein: CASSYGESQPQHF.